The rows below give T cell receptor beta chains drawn from one sample of a study of response to subunit inactivated influenza vaccine. One entry per CDR3 protein, called by TCRdb with MiXCR from the RT-PCR reads. This table holds a few hundred thousand distinct CDR3 sequences, approximately 15% found once. This sample comprised PBMCs from blood, obtained approximately 13 days after vaccination. Receptors originate from a man between 50 and 59 years old who received an inactivated influenza vaccine. Both conserved end residues are part of each CDR3. D genes are given only for firm matches. Size is omitted from some rows. Given values are once, few, many or a class for expanded clones.

cdr3_aa cdr3_nt v_call clone_size j_call d_call
CASSFGRRNGETQYF TGTGCCAGCAGCTTCGGGAGGCGAAATGGAGAGACCCAGTACTTC TRBV11-3 - TRBJ2-5 TRBD2
CASSQEYHLTDTQYF TGCGCCAGCAGCCAAGAGTATCATCTCACAGATACGCAGTATTTT TRBV4-1 few TRBJ2-3 -
CSVVPLTGGTEAFF TGCAGCGTTGTTCCTCTGACTGGTGGCACTGAAGCTTTCTTT TRBV29-1 - TRBJ1-1 -
CASSSGTGHGELFF TGTGCCAGCAGCTCCGGGACAGGGCACGGGGAGCTGTTTTTT TRBV7-9 - TRBJ2-2 TRBD1
CASSYSSSGRDFYEQYF TGTGCCAGCAGTTACTCTTCTAGCGGGAGGGATTTCTACGAGCAGTACTTC TRBV6-5 few TRBJ2-7 TRBD2
CASSSQVGGQGFWKNIQYF TGCGCCAGCAGCTCTCAAGTTGGGGGACAGGGGTTTTGGAAAAACATTCAGTACTTC TRBV5-1 many TRBJ2-4 TRBD1
CASTNDGGYYGYTF TGTGCCAGCACAAACGACGGAGGATACTATGGCTACACCTTC TRBV6-1 few TRBJ1-2 -
CASSWEGDPYEQYF TGTGCCAGCAGTTGGGAGGGTGACCCCTACGAGCAGTACTTC TRBV12-3/TRBV12-4 few TRBJ2-7 TRBD2
CAGGTGALATEAFF TGTGCCGGGGGGACAGGGGCTCTAGCCACTGAAGCTTTCTTT TRBV7-6 few TRBJ1-1 TRBD1
CAWRRDYNEQFF TGTGCCTGGAGACGGGACTACAATGAGCAGTTCTTC TRBV30 once TRBJ2-1 -
CASSSDAGFAGELFF TGCGCCAGCAGCTCGGATGCAGGGTTCGCCGGGGAGCTGTTTTTT TRBV5-1 few TRBJ2-2 -
CASRHRGGSNQPQHF TGTGCCAGCAGGCACAGGGGTGGCAGCAATCAGCCCCAGCATTTT TRBV28 - TRBJ1-5 TRBD1
CASRNRAGGSYEQYF TGTGCCAGCAGGAACCGGGCAGGGGGCTCCTACGAGCAGTACTTC TRBV28 many TRBJ2-7 TRBD1
CASIQTDRDYEQYF TGTGCCAGCATCCAGACCGACAGGGACTACGAGCAGTACTTC TRBV21-1 - TRBJ2-7 -
CASRSRGSSGNTIYF TGTGCCAGCAGATCGCGGGGCAGCTCTGGAAACACCATATATTTT TRBV3-1 few TRBJ1-3 -
CASSSRQGLGGGNTIYF TGTGCCAGCAGTTCACGACAGGGGCTGGGAGGTGGAAACACCATATATTTT TRBV27 - TRBJ1-3 TRBD1